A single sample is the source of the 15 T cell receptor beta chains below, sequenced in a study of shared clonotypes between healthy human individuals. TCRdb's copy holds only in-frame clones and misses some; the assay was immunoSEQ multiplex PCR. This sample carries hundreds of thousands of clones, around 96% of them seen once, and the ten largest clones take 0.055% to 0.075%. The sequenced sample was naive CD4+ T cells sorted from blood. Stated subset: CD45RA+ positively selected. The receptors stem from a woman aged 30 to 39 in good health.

CDR3 sequence (DNA): TGCGCCAGCAGCCAAGTGGGCAGGGTAGAGACCCAGTACTTC. It encodes CASSQVGRVETQYF. The chain employs TRBV4-1 and TRBJ2-5; perhaps TRBD1 as D (5 bases). CDR3 length equals 14 residues. Per the germline V gene, CDR1 is MGHRA and CDR2 is YSYEKL. Trimming took 1 base from V and 4 from J, leaving 10 bases between them.

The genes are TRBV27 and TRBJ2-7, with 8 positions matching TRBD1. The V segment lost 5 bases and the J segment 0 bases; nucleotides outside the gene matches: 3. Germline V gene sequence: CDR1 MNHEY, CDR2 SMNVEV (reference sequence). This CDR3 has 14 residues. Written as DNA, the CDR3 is TGTGCCAGCAGTCGGACAGGGCCCTCCTACGAGCAGTACTTC. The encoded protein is CASSRTGPSYEQYF.

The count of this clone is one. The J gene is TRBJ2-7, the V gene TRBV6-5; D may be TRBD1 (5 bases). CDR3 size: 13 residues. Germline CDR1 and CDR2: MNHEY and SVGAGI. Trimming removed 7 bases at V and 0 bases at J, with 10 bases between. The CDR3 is CASMGHLSYEQYF. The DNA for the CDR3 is TGTGCCAGCATGGGGCATCTCTCCTACGAGCAGTACTTC.

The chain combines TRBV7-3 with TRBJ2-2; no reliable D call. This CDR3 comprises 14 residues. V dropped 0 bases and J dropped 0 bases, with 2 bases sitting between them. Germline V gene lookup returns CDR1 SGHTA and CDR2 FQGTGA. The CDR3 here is CASSLTANTGELFF. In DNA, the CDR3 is TGTGCCAGCAGCTTAACGGCGAACACCGGGGAGCTGTTTTTT.

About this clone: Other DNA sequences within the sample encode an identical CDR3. CDR3 residues: CASSLGEDSYNEQFF. The CDR3 DNA reads as TGCGCCAGCAGCTTAGGGGAGGATAGCTACAATGAGCAGTTCTTC. This chain joins TRBV5-1 and TRBJ2-1, with D possibly TRBD2 on 6 matching bases. Per the germline V gene, CDR1 is SGHRS and CDR2 is YFSETQ. V shed 2 bases and J shed 3 bases, with 12 bases lying between them. This CDR3 has 15 residues. Together with reference TRBV5-1 and TRBJ2-1, the CDR3 gives the full variable domain: KAGVTQTPRYLIKTRGQQVTLSCSPISGHRSVSWYQQTPGQGLQFLFEYFSETQRNKGNFPGRFSGRQFSNSRSEMNVSTLELGDSALYLCASSLGEDSYNEQFFGPGTRLTVL.

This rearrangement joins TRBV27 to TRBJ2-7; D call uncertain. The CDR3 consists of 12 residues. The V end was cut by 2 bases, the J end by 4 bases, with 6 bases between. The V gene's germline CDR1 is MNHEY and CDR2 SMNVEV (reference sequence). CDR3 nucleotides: TGTGCCAGCAGTTTAAGGCCGTACGAGCAGTACTTC. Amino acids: CASSLRPYEQYF.

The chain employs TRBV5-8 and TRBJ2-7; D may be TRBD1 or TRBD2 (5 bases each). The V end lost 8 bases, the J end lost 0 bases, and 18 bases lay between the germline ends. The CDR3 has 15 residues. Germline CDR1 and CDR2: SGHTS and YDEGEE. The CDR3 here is CARVEPGRGSYEQYF. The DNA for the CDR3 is TGTGCCAGAGTCGAACCGGGACGGGGCTCCTACGAGCAGTACTTC.

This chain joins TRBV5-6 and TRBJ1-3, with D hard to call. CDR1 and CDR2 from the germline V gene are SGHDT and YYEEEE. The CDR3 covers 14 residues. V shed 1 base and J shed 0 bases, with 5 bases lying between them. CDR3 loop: CASSLLSSGNTIYF. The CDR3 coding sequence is TGTGCCAGCAGCTTGCTGAGCTCTGGAAACACCATATATTTT.

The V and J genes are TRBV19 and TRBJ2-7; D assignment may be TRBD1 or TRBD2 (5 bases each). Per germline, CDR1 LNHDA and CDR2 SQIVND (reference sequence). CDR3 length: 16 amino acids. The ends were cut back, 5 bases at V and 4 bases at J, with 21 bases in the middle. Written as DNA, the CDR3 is TGTGCCAGTAGTCTCGGGACCGGCGAATCGATTTACGAGCAGTACTTC. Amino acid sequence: CASSLGTGESIYEQYF. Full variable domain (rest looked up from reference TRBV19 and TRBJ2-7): DGGITQSPKYLFRKEGQNVTLSCEQNLNHDAMYWYRQDPGQGLRLIYYSQIVNDFQKGDIAEGYSVSREKKESFPLTVTSAQKNPTAFYLCASSLGTGESIYEQYFGPGTRLTVT.

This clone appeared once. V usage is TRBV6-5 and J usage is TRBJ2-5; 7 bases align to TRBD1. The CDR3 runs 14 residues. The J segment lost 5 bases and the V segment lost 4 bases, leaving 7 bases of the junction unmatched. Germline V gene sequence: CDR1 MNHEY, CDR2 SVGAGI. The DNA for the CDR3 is TGTGCCAGCAGTTCGGACAGGCCCGGCGAGACCCAGTACTTC. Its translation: CASSSDRPGETQYF.

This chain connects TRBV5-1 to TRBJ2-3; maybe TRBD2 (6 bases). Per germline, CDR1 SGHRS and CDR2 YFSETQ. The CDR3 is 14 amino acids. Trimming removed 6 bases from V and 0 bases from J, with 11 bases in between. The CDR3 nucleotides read TGCGCCAGCACGCCGGGGGAGAGCACAGATACGCAGTATTTT. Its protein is CASTPGESTDTQYF.

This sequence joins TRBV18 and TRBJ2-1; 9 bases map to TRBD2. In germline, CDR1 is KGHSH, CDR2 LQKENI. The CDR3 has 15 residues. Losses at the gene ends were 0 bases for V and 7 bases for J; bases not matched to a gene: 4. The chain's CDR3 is CASSPPGGRGNEQFF. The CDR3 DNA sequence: TGTGCCAGCTCACCACCGGGCGGGAGGGGGAATGAGCAGTTCTTC.

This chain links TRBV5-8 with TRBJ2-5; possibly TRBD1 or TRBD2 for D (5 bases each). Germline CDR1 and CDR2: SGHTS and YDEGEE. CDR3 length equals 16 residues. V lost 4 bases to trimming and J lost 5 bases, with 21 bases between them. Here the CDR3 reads CASSRGEGSKTETQYF. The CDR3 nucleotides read TGTGCCAGCAGCAGGGGAGAGGGCAGTAAAACGGAGACCCAGTACTTC.

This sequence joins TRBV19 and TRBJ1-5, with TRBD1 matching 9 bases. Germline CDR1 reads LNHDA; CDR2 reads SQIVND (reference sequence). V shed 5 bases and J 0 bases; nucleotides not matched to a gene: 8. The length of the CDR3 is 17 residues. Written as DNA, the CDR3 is TGTGCCAGTAGTGTCGGGACAGGGAAGACTAGCAATCAGCCCCAGCATTTT. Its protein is CASSVGTGKTSNQPQHF.

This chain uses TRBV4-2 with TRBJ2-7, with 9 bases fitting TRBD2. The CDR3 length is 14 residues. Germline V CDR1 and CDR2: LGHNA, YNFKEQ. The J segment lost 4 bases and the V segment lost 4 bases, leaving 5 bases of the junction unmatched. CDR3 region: CASSRSGSGYEQYF. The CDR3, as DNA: TGTGCCAGCAGCCGTAGCGGGAGCGGGTACGAGCAGTACTTC.